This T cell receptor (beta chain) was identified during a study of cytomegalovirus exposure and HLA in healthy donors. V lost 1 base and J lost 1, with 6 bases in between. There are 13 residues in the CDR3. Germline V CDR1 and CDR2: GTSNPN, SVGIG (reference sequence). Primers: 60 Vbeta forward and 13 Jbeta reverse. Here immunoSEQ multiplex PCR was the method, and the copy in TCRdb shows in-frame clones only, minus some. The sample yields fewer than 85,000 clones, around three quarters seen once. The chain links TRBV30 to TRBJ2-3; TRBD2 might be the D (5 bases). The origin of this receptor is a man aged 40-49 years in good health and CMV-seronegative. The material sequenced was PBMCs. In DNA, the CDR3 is TGTGCCTGGAGTGCCGGGGGCACAGATACGCAGTATTTT. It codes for CAWSAGGTDTQYF.